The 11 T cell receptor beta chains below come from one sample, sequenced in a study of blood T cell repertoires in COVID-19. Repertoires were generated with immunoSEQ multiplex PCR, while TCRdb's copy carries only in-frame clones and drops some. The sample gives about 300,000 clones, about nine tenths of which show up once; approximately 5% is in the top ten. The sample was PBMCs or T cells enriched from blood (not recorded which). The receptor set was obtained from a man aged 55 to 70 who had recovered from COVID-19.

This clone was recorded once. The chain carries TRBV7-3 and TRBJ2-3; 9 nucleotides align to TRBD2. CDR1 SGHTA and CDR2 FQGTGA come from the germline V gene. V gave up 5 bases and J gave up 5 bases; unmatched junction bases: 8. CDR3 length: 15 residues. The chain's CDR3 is CASSRGTSSGDTQYF. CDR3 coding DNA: TGTGCCAGCAGCCGAGGGACTAGCTCGGGAGATACGCAGTATTTT.

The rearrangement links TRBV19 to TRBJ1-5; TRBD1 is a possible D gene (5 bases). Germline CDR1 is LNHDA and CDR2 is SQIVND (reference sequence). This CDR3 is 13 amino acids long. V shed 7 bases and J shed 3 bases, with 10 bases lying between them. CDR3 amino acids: CASTGVNNQPQHF. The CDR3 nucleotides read TGTGCCAGTACGGGGGTGAACAATCAGCCCCAGCATTTT.

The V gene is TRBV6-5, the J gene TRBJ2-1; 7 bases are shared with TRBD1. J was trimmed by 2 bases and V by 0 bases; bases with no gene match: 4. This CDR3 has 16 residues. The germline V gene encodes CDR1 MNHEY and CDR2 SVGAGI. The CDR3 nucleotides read TGTGCCAGCAGTTACTCGACCGACAGGGCCTACAATGAGCAGTTCTTC. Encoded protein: CASSYSTDRAYNEQFF.

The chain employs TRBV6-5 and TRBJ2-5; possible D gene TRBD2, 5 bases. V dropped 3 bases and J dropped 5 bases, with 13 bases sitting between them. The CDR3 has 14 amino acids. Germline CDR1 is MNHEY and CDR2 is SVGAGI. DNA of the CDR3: TGTGCCAGCAGTTATCGGGGAGATGGGGAGACCCAGTACTTC. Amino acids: CASSYRGDGETQYF.

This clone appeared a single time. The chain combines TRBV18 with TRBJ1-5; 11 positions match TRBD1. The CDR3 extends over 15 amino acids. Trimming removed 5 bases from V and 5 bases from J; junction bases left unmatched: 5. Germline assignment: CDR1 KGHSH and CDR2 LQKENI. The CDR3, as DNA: TGTGCCAGCTCAAAAGGGACAGGGGGGGATCAGCCCCAGCATTTT. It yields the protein CASSKGTGGDQPQHF.

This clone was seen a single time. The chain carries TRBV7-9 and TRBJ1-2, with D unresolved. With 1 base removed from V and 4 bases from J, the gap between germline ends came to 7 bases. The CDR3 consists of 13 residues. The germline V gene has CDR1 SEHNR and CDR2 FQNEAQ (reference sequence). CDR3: CASSLEQIYGYTF. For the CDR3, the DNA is TGTGCCAGCAGCTTAGAACAGATCTATGGCTACACCTTC. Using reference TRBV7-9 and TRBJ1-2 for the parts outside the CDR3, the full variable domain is DTGVSQNPRHKITKRGQNVTFRCDPISEHNRLYWYRQTLGQGPEFLTYFQNEAQLEKSRLLSDRFSAERPKGSFSTLEIQRTEQGDSAMYLCASSLEQIYGYTFGSGTRLTVV.

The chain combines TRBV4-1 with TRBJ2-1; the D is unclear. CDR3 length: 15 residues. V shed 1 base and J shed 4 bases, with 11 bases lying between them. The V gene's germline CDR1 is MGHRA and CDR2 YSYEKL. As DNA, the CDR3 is TGCGCCAGCAGCCAAGTCTACACTACTTACAATGAGCAGTTCTTC. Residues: CASSQVYTTYNEQFF.

In nucleotides, the CDR3 is TGTGCCAGTAGTATGCCCGGACAAACAGGGAACACTGAAGCTTTCTTT. Its translation: CASSMPGQTGNTEAFF. The V call is TRBV19, the J call TRBJ1-1; the D gene is possibly TRBD1 (5 bases). V was cut by 3 bases and J by 1 base, with 15 bases left in between. The CDR3 sequence is 16 residues long. Germline assignment: CDR1 LNHDA and CDR2 SQIVND (reference sequence).

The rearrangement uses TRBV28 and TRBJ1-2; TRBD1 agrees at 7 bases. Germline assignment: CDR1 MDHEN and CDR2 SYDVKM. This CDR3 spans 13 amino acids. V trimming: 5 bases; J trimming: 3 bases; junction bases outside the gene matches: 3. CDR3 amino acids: CASSRTGYYGYTF. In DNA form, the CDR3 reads TGTGCCAGCAGTCGGACAGGATACTATGGCTACACCTTC.

CDR3 sequence (DNA): TGTGCCAGCAGGTCTCTAGCGGGAGATTCCGAGCAGTACTTC. It specifies CASRSLAGDSEQYF. The chain carries TRBV2 and TRBJ2-7, with 10 bases identical to TRBD2. From germline, CDR1 is SNHLY and CDR2 FYNNEI. V trimming: 6 bases; J trimming: 6 bases; junction bases outside the gene matches: 8. The CDR3 consists of 14 residues.

CDR3 protein: CATSDRDRGGKYEQYF. The CDR3 nucleotides read TGTGCCACCAGTGACCGGGACAGGGGGGGCAAGTACGAGCAGTACTTC. V gene TRBV24-1 combines with J gene TRBJ2-7, with 11 positions matching TRBD1. This CDR3 is 16 amino acids long. Germline lookup yields CDR1 KGHDR and CDR2 SFDVKD. J lost 4 bases, V lost 4 bases, and 8 bases had no gene match.